The 5 T cell receptor beta chains below were found in one sample sequenced in a study of CD8+CD57+ T cells in acquired aplastic anemia (dated by TCRdb to the late 2010s). Instrument on record: Illumina HiSeq 2000. Profiling of TCR beta VDJ combinations and CDR3 sequences used genomic DNA as the template. TCRdb reworked the public reads: Q25 trimming with fastp, MiXCR clone assembly, productive beta chains retained. All rows with the same CDR3 protein become a single entry with the most common DNA and genes. The sample table records about 190,000 distinct CDR3 sequences; roughly half of these occur just once. The ten largest clones add up to over 7.5% of the sample. Patients chosen for sequencing had shown expansion of CD8+CD57+ cells by flow cytometry. Sequences were obtained from sorted CD4+, CD8+, or CD8+CD57+ T cells (not recorded which) from PBMCs. The receptors stem from a human donor with aplastic anemia.

The V and J genes are TRBV5-1 and TRBJ2-1, with D tentatively TRBD2 (7 bases). This CDR3 is built from 15 residues. V lost 1 base and J 5 bases, leaving 13 bases between the germline ends. Looked up from germline, CDR1 is SGHRS and CDR2 is YFSETQ. The DNA of the CDR3 is TGCGCCAGCAGCTTGCGACCGGGGGGCGACAATGAGCAGTTCTTC. Protein product: CASSLRPGGDNEQFF.

V and J are TRBV7-6 and TRBJ2-3; TRBD2 agrees at 7 bases. J gave up 1 base and V 3 bases, and 1 base lay outside the gene matches. Germline CDR1 SGHVS, CDR2 FNYEAQ. CDR3 length: 14 residues. The CDR3 nucleotides read TGTGCCAGCAGCTTCGGACTAGGCACAGATACGCAGTATTTT. It yields the protein CASSFGLGTDTQYF.

The V call is TRBV30, the J call TRBJ2-7; D unclear. Germline CDR1 reads GTSNPN; CDR2 reads SVGIG (reference sequence). V lost 0 bases, J lost 6 bases, and 21 bases lay in between. The CDR3 loop spans 16 amino acids. CDR3 in DNA: TGTGCCTGGAGTGTCAGGTTGGGGATTTATCGCTCCGAGCAGTACTTC. Its translation: CAWSVRLGIYRSEQYF.

V is TRBV10-3 and J is TRBJ1-1; 7 bases agree with TRBD1. Germline lookup yields CDR1 ENHRY and CDR2 SYGVKD. This CDR3 is 15 amino acids long. The J segment lost 0 bases and the V segment lost 2 bases, leaving 3 bases of the junction unmatched. Here the CDR3 DNA reads TGTGCCATCAGTGAGCGGGGGACAGTGAACACTGAAGCTTTCTTT. Protein product: CAISERGTVNTEAFF.

This chain links TRBV4-1 with TRBJ2-7, with 10 nucleotides matching TRBD1. There are 13 residues in the CDR3. Trimming cost V 4 bases and J 5 bases; bases outside gene matches: 2. The germline gives CDR1 MGHRA, CDR2 YSYEKL. The chain's CDR3 is CASSRDRGDEQYF. The DNA for the CDR3 is TGCGCCAGCAGCCGGGACAGGGGCGACGAGCAGTACTTC.